This entry is about one TCR beta chain. Which antigen it targets is not known. Base qualities are missing; no much larger clone stands one base away. The data were taken from a study of somatic mutations in cytotoxic T cells in rheumatoid arthritis listed by TCRdb under 2017. Context from the whole study: Right after diagnosis and prior to the start of any treatment, under 35 ml EDTA of peripheral blood was drawn from patients. The median ages of the patient and control groups were essentially identical. TCRB deep sequencing covered 65 to 80 patients with rheumatoid arthritis along with about 20 healthy controls. Some V beta antibody-stained T-cell populations were flow-sorted on a FACSAria II or Sony SH800 at nearly 100% purity, and sorted V beta1+ cells also underwent TCRB sequencing. The study asked whether expanded CD8+ T-cell clones in newly diagnosed, untreated rheumatoid arthritis carry somatic mutations, and used TCRB deep sequencing to characterize clonality.

Including cysteine and phenylalanine, the CDR3 has 17 amino acids. The CDR3 DNA has 51 bases and is translated from base 1. The immunoSEQ assay was applied to genomic DNA for TCRB CDR3 sequencing. Under the source paper's analysis protocol: When patient CD8+ clones exceeding 1% were checked against published virus-specific TCRB sequences, only a few matched. Analyses were restricted to productive TCRB rearrangements. Defining a clone by its unique TCRB CDR3 sequence, the study calculated clonality as a productive clonality index derived from Shannon entropy. The template counts of each clone relative to the total templates per sample were used to calculate repertoire overlap between two samples. V-gene usage measured by flow cytometry correlated with TCRB sequencing V-gene usage, with a Spearman r of roughly 0.67. The table was pulled from immuneACCESS by TCRdb, which kept in-frame rearrangements only. Such tables lose some clones; where checked, under half of the loss comes from unresolved V genes, and the rest has no known cause. V and J calls plus clone size are reproduced from that table; the DNA served to infer D and trimming. For this sample the table gives some 29,000 clones, of which 85% to 90% were detected only once. The leading ten clones occupy about 10% of the sample.

What the research found in general, with its limitations: CD8+ T-cell clonality in rheumatoid arthritis patients was not significantly different from that in age-matched healthy controls. The finding that TRBV07 was slightly underrepresented in patients was left unadjusted for multiple comparisons. In 8 out of 65 patients, more than 20% of CD8+ cells belonged to the largest CD8+ clone, while several identical CD8+ TCRB sequences were shared between blood and synovial fluid. The antigen targets of the expanded CD8+ clones were unknown, and absence from virus-specific databases did not rule out viral specificity. In patients, CD8+ clonality rose with age (Spearman r ~ 0.47), which was not the case in healthy controls.

Positive magnetic bead selection on an AutoMACS was used to isolate CD4+ and CD8+ cells, with flow cytometry used to check purity. Initial screening for clonal expansions relied on flow cytometry with a TCR V beta antibody panel, after which sorted CD8+ fractions underwent TCRB deep sequencing for characterization. Peripheral blood mononuclear cells were isolated by Ficoll-Paque PLUS density gradient separation. Nucleospin Tissue or Tissue XS kits were used to extract DNA from CD4-enriched, CD8-enriched or PBMC samples, and a Qubit 2.0 fluorometer was used for quantification. This sequence was found in an adult with rheumatoid arthritis. Sequences were obtained from CD8+ T cells sorted from blood. The chain links TRBV12-2 with TRBJ2-3; the table names TRBD2, a call not compared with the DNA. TRBV12-2 is reported as a pseudogene. The sequence in DNA is TGTGCAAGTCGCTTAAAAGCCGGGACTACTAGCACAGATACGCAGTATTTT. Its protein product is CASRLKAGTTSTDTQYF.